Below, 10 T cell receptor beta chains from the same sample are listed, as sequenced in a study of control samples from healthy donors and cancer patients. Produced via immunoSEQ multiplex PCR; TCRdb's table is partial and in-frame only. In the table there are 95,000 to 150,000 clones, more than 75% of which are singletons. Sequencing was carried out using blood. These receptors were obtained from a man in his sixties in good health.

The rearrangement joins TRBV5-6 to TRBJ2-5; 8 nucleotides align to TRBD1. This CDR3 region has 13 residues. V lost 6 bases to trimming and J lost 4 bases; unmatched junction nucleotides: 5. Germline CDR1 SGHDT, CDR2 YYEEEE. The CDR3 DNA follows: TGTGCCAGCAAAGACAGGGGAAGAGAGACCCAGTACTTC. Translation: CASKDRGRETQYF.

This clone came up a few times. This chain links TRBV19 with TRBJ1-2; D gene unclear. V dropped 6 bases and J dropped 0 bases, with 11 bases sitting between them. Germline V gives CDR1 LNHDA, CDR2 SQIVND (reference sequence). The CDR3 consists of 14 residues. The CDR3 loop is CASSPQEANYGYTF. CDR3 nucleotide sequence: TGTGCCAGTAGCCCCCAGGAGGCTAACTATGGCTACACCTTC.

The CDR3 reads CASSLLNMNTEAFF. CDR3 nucleotides: TGTGCCAGCTCACTCCTTAATATGAACACTGAAGCTTTCTTT. The rearrangement uses TRBV18 and TRBJ1-1; D is unresolved. This CDR3 has 14 residues. Germline values: CDR1 KGHSH, CDR2 LQKENI. Between the trimmed V and J ends, which lost 4 bases and 0 bases, there was a span of 9 bases.

This CDR3 is CASSNLAGGNTGELFF. The CDR3 DNA follows: TGTGCCAGCAGCAACCTAGCGGGGGGCAACACCGGGGAGCTGTTTTTT. This sequence joins TRBV7-2 and TRBJ2-2, with TRBD2 matching over 11 bases. Germline V CDR1 and CDR2: SGHTA, FQGNSA. The CDR3 length is 16 residues. The trim removed 5 bases at V and 2 bases at J, leaving 4 bases unmatched. The whole variable domain, remainder taken from reference TRBV7-2 and TRBJ2-2, is GAGVSQSPSNKVTEKGKDVELRCDPISGHTALYWYRQSLGQGLEFLIYFQGNSAPDKSGLPSDRFSAERTGGSVSTLTIQRTQQEDSAVYLCASSNLAGGNTGELFFGEGSRLTVL.

The chain combines TRBV6-6 with TRBJ1-2; D not resolved. Per the germline V gene, CDR1 is MNHNY and CDR2 is SVGAGI (reference sequence). V lost 2 bases to trimming and J lost 8 bases, with 6 bases between them. The CDR3 contains 11 residues. In DNA form, the CDR3 reads TGTGCCAGCAGTTACCTGGGGGGCTACACCTTC. Protein sequence: CASSYLGGYTF.

The chain combines TRBV24-1 with TRBJ2-3, with 7 bases matching TRBD1. Trimming took 8 bases from V and 4 from J; bases not matched to a gene: 2. In germline, CDR1 is KGHDR, CDR2 SFDVKD. The CDR3 is 12 amino acids. The CDR3 loop is CATTDRPDTQYF. The CDR3, as DNA: TGTGCCACCACGGACAGGCCAGATACGCAGTATTTT.

The chain has TRBV5-1 and TRBJ1-4, with 9 bases fitting TRBD1. V lost 5 bases and J lost 0; bases outside the gene matches: 2. This CDR3 spans 15 amino acids. Germline-derived CDR1 and CDR2 are SGHRS and YFSETQ. This CDR3 is CASSRDRATNEKLFF. The CDR3 DNA sequence: TGCGCCAGCAGTCGGGACAGGGCAACTAATGAAAAACTGTTTTTT.

This clone was detected once. The chain uses TRBV5-1 and TRBJ1-6; D remains ambiguous. The germline V gene has CDR1 SGHRS and CDR2 YFSETQ. V dropped 0 bases and J dropped 7 bases, with 14 bases sitting between them. The CDR3 runs 16 residues. In DNA, the CDR3 is TGCGCCAGCAGCTTGGGATCGGGTAGCATGAATTCACCCCTCCACTTT. The encoded protein is CASSLGSGSMNSPLHF.

The chain uses TRBV28 and TRBJ2-3; TRBD2 aligns across 8 bases. The CDR3 totals 15 residues. J gave up 4 bases and V 6 bases, and 9 bases lay outside the gene matches. Germline V gene lookup returns CDR1 MDHEN and CDR2 SYDVKM. CDR3 coding DNA: TGTGCCAGCAGCCCTCCCGGGGGGGCTCCAGATACGCAGTATTTT. Its translation: CASSPPGGAPDTQYF.

The chain recombines TRBV3-1 (or the pseudogene TRBV3-2) with TRBJ1-1; D gene uncertain. This CDR3 region has 11 residues. Germline V CDR1 and CDR2: LGHDT, YNNKEL (reference sequence). V lost 4 bases to trimming and J lost 2 bases, with 2 bases between them. The CDR3 reads CASSRNTEAFF. The CDR3 bases are TGTGCCAGCAGCCGAAACACTGAAGCTTTCTTT.